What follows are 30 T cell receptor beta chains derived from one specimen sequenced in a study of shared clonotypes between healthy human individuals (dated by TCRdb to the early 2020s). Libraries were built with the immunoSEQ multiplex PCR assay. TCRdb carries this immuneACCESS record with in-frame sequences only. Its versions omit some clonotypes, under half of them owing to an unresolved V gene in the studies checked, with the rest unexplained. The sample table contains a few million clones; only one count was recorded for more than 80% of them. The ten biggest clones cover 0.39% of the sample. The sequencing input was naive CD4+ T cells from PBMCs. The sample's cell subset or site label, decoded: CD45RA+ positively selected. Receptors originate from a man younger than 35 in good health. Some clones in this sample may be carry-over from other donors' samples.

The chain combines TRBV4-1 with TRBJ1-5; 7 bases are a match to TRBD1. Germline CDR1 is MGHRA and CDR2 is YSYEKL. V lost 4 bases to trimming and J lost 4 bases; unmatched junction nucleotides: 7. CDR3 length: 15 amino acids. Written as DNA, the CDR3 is TGCGCCAGCAGCCCCAAGGGACAGTTAAATCAGCCCCAGCATTTT. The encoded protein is CASSPKGQLNQPQHF.

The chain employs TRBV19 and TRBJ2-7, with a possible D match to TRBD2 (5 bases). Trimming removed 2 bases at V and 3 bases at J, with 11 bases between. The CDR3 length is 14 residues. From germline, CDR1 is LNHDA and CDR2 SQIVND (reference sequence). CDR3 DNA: TGTGCCAGTAGTATAACGCTAGGAGGCTACGAGCAGTACTTC. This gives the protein CASSITLGGYEQYF.

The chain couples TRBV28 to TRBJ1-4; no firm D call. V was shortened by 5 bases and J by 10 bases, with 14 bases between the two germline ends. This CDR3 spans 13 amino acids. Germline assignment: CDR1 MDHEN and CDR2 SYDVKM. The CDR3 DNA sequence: TGTGCCAGCAGTCCCCGGAGAGGATCAAAACTGTTTTTT. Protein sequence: CASSPRRGSKLFF.

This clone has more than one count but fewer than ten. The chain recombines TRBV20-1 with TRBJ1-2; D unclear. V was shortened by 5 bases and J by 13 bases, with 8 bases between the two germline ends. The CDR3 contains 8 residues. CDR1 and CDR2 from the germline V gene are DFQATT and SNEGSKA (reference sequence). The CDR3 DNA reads TGCAGTGCTCAAGCATCCACCTTC. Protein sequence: CSAQASTF.

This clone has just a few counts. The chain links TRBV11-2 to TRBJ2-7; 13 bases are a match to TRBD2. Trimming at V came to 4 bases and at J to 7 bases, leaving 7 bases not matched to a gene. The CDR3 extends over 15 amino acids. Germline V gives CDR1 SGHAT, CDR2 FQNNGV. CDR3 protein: CASSSERTSGGEQYF. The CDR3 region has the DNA TGTGCCAGCAGCTCAGAGAGGACTAGCGGGGGTGAGCAGTACTTC.

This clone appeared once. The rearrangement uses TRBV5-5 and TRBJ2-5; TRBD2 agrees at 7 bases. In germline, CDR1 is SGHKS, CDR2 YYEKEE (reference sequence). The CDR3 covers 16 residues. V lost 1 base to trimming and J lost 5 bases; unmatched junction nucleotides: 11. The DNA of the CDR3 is TGTGCCAGCAGCTTGACGCGTGGGAGGGCCGTGGAGACCCAGTACTTC. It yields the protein CASSLTRGRAVETQYF.

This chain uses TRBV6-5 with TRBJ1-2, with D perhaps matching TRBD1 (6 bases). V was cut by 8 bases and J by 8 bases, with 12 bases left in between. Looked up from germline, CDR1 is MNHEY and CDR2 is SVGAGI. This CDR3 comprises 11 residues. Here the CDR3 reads CASSAGDGYTF. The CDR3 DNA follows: TGTGCCAGCTCCGCAGGGGACGGCTACACCTTC.

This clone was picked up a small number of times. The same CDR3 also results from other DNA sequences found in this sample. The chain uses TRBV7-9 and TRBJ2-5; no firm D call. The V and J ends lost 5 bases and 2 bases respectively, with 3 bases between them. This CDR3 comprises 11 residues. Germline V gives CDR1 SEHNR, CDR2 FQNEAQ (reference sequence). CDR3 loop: CASSLQETQYF. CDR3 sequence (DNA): TGTGCCAGCAGCCTACAAGAGACCCAGTACTTC.

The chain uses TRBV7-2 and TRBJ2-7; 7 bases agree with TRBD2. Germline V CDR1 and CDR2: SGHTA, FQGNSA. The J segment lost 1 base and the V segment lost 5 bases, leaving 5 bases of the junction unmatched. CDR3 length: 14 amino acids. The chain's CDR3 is CASSPRGGSYEQYF. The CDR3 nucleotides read TGTGCCAGCAGCCCACGCGGGGGATCCTACGAGCAGTACTTC. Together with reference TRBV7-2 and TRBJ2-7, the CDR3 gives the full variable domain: GAGVSQSPSNKVTEKGKDVELRCDPISGHTALYWYRQSLGQGLEFLIYFQGNSAPDKSGLPSDRFSAERTGGSVSTLTIQRTQQEDSAVYLCASSPRGGSYEQYFGPGTRLTVT.

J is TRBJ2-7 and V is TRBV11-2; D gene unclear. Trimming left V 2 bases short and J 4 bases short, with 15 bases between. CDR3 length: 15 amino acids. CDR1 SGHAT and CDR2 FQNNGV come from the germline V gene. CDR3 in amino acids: CASSLFGSQVYEQYF. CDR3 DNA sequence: TGTGCCAGCAGCTTATTCGGCTCGCAGGTGTACGAGCAGTACTTC.

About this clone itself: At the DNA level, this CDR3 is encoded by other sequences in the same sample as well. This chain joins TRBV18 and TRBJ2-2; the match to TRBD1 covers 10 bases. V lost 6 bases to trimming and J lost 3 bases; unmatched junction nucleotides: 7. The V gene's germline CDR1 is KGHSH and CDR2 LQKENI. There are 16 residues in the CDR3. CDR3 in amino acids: CASSPRTGGDTGELFF. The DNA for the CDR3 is TGTGCCAGCTCCCCTAGGACAGGGGGTGACACCGGGGAGCTGTTTTTT.

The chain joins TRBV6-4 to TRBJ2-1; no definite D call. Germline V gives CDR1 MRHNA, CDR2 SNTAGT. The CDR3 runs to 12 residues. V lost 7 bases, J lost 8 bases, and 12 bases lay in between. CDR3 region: CASIIGFHEQFF. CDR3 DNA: TGTGCCAGCATCATAGGGTTCCATGAGCAGTTCTTC.

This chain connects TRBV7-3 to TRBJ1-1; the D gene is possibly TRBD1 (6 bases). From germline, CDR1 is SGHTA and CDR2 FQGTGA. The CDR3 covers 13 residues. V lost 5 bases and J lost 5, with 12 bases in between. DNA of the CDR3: TGTGCCAGCAGCCAAACGAGGGGGACTGAAGCTTTCTTT. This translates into CASSQTRGTEAFF.

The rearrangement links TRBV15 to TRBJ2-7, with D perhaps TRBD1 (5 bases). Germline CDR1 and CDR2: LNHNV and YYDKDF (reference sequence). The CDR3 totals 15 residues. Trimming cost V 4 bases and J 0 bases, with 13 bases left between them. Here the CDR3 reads CATSTPRQSSYEQYF. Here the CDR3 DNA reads TGTGCCACCAGCACTCCGCGACAGAGCTCCTACGAGCAGTACTTC. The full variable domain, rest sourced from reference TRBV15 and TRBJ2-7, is DAMVIQNPRYQVTQFGKPVTLSCSQTLNHNVMYWYQQKSSQAPKLLFHYYDKDFNNEADTPDNFQSRRPNTSFCFLDIRSPGLGDTAMYLCATSTPRQSSYEQYFGPGTRLTVT.

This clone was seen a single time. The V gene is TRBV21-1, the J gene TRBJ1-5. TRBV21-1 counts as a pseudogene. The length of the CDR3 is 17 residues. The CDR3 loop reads CASSKLPVKDSNQPQHF. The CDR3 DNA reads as TGTGCCAGCAGCAAATTGCCCGTGAAGGATAGCAATCAGCCCCAGCATTTT.

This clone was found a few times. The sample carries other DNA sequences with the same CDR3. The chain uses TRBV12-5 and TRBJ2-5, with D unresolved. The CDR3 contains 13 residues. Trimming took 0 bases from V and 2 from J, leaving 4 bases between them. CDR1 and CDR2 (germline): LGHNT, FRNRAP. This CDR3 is CASGLVGQETQYF. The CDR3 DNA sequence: TGTGCTAGTGGTTTGGTGGGGCAAGAGACCCAGTACTTC.

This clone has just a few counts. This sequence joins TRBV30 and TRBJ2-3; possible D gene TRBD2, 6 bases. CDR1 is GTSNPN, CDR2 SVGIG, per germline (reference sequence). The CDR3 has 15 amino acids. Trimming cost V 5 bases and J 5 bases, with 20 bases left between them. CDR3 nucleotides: TGTGCCTGGGGAGCGGGTACTTCCCTGGGAGATACGCAGTATTTT. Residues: CAWGAGTSLGDTQYF.

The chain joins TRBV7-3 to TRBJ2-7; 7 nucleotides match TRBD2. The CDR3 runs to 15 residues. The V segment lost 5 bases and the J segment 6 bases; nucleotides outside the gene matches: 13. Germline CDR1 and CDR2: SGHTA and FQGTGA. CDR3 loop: CASSAIRGGRSEQYF. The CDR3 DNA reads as TGTGCCAGCAGCGCGATCCGGGGAGGGCGCAGCGAGCAGTACTTC.

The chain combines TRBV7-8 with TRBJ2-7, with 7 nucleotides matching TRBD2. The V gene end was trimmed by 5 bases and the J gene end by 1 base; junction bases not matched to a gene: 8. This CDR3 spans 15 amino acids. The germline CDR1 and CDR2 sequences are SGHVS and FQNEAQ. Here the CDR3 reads CASSPSLAASYEQYF. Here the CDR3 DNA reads TGTGCCAGCAGCCCCTCCCTAGCGGCATCCTACGAGCAGTACTTC.

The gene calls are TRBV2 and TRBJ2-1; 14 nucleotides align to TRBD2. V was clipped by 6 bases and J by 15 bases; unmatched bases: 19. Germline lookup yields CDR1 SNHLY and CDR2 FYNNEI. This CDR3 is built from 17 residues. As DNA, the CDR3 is TGTGCCAGCAGCCTCGTCGCGGGACTAGCGGGAGCCCGGGGTCCGTTCTTC. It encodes CASSLVAGLAGARGPFF.

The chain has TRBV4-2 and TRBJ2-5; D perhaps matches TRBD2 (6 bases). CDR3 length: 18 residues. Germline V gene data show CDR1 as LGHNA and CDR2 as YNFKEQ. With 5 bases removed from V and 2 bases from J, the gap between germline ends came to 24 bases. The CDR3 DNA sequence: TGTGCCAGCAGCTTATCCGGGACGGAGGGTAGTGGGCAAGAGACCCAGTACTTC. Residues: CASSLSGTEGSGQETQYF.

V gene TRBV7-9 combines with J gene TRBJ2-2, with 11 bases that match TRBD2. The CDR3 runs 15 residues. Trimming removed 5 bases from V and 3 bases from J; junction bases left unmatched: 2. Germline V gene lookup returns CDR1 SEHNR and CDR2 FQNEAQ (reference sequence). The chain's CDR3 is CASSRGLADTGELFF. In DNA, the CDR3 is TGTGCCAGCAGCCGGGGACTAGCGGACACCGGGGAGCTGTTTTTT.

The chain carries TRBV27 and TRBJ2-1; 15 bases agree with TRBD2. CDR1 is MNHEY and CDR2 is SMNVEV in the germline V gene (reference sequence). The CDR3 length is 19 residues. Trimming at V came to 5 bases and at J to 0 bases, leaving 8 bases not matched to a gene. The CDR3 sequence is CASSPGTSGRTSSYNEQFF. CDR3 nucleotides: TGTGCCAGCAGTCCGGGGACTAGCGGGAGGACGAGCTCCTACAATGAGCAGTTCTTC.

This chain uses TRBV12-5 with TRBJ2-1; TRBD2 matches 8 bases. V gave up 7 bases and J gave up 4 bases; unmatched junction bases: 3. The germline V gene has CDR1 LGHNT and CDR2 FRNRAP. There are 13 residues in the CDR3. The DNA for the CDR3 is TGTGCTAGTGCCGAGCGGGAGTACAATGAGCAGTTCTTC. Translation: CASAEREYNEQFF. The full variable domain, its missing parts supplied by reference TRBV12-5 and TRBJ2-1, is DARVTQTPRHKVTEMGQEVTMRCQPILGHNTVFWYRQTMMQGLELLAYFRNRAPLDDSGMPKDRFSAEMPDATLATLKIQPSEPRDSAVYFCASAEREYNEQFFGPGTRLTVL.

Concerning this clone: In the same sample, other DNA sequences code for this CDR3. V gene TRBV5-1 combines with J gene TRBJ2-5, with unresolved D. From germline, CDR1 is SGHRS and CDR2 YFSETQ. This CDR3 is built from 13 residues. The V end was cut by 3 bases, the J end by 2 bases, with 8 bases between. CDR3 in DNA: TGCGCCAGCAGCTCCGACGGTCAAGAGACCCAGTACTTC. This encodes CASSSDGQETQYF.

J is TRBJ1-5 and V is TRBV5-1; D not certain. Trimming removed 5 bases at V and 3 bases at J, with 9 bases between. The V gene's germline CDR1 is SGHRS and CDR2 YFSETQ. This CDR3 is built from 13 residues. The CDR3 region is CASRQYPNQPQHF. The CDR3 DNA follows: TGCGCCAGCAGACAATATCCCAATCAGCCCCAGCATTTT.

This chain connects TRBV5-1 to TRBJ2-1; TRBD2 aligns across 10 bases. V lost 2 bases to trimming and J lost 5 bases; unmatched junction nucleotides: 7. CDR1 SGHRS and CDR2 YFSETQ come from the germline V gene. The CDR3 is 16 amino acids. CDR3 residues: CASSFGLAENHNEQFF. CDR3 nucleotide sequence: TGCGCCAGCAGCTTCGGACTAGCGGAAAATCACAATGAGCAGTTCTTC.

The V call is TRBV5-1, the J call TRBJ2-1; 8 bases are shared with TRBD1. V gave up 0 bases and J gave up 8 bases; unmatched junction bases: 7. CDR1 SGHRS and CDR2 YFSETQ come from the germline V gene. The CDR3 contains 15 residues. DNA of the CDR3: TGCGCCAGCAGCTTGGCCGGACAGGGTCTGGATGAGCAGTTCTTC. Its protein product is CASSLAGQGLDEQFF.

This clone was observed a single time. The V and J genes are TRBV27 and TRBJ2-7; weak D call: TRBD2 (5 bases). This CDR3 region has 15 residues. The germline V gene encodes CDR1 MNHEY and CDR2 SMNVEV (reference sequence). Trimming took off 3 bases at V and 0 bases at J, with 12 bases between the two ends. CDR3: CASSFNGVRSYEQYF. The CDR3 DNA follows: TGTGCCAGCAGTTTCAACGGGGTCCGCTCCTACGAGCAGTACTTC.

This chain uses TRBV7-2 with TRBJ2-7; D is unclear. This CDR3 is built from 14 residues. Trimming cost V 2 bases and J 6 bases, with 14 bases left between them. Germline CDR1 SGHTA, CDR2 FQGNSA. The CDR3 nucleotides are TGTGCCAGCAGCTTAAGGATGGACCCCTCCGAGCAGTACTTC. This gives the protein CASSLRMDPSEQYF.